This T cell receptor beta chain is drawn from a study of blood T cell repertoires in COVID-19. About the research overall: Sites in the United States, Italy and Spain provided acute and convalescent COVID-19 samples. The analysed material was cDNA or gDNA that came from T cells, B-cell-depleted T cells, or PBMCs.

Produced via immunoSEQ multiplex PCR; TCRdb's table is partial and in-frame only. The profile shows hundreds of thousands of clones, under 90% of them singletons. The CDR3 length is 16 residues. Germline CDR1 LNHNV, CDR2 YYDKDF (reference sequence). Trimming took 0 bases from V and 7 from J, leaving 16 bases between them. The receptor was derived from a human donor in a cohort sampled during active COVID-19. Sample: peripheral blood. The chain employs TRBV15 and TRBJ1-5; D is unclear. CDR3 nucleotides: TGTGCCACCAGCAGAGATGGCGGGAACCGAGGGCAGCCCCAGCATTTT. Its translation is CATSRDGGNRGQPQHF.